One and the same sample provided the 10 T cell receptor beta chains below, sequenced in a study of T cells after yellow fever vaccination. In TCRdb, the 5' RACE reads were re-called with MiXCR into one record per CDR3 protein. Of tens of thousands of distinct CDR3 sequences listed, around 7% are singletons. The material sequenced was CD8+ T cells sorted from PBMCs, taken approximately 11 days after the first yellow fever vaccination. These TCRs come from a man aged 18 to 29 who received the YFV17D yellow fever vaccine.

This clonotype was seen at least ten times. V usage is TRBV12-3 or TRBV12-4 and J usage is TRBJ2-5; the D call may be TRBD1 or TRBD2 (7 bases each). The V and J ends lost 5 bases and 5 bases respectively, with 18 bases between them. The CDR3 loop spans 15 amino acids. CDR3 region: CASSPGGDWSETQYF. The DNA for the CDR3 is TGTGCCAGCAGTCCAGGGGGGGACTGGAGCGAGACCCAGTACTTC.

The CDR3 reads CATSGGRGAANEQFF. The CDR3 region has the DNA TGTGCCACCAGTGGGGGTCGAGGGGCGGCGAATGAGCAGTTCTTC. V is TRBV24-1 and J is TRBJ2-1, with D tentatively TRBD1 or TRBD2 (5 bases each). CDR3 size: 15 residues. Trimming took off 5 bases at V and 7 bases at J, with 17 bases between the two ends. Germline loops: CDR1 KGHDR, CDR2 SFDVKD.

This clonotype was seen repeatedly, ten times or more. V usage is TRBV12-3 or TRBV12-4 and J usage is TRBJ1-1; 7 bases match TRBD1. With V trimmed by 6 bases and J by 1 base, 8 bases remained unmatched. The CDR3 has 15 residues. CDR3 region: CASRLSYRGNTEAFF. CDR3 bases: TGTGCCAGCAGGCTCTCGTACAGGGGGAACACTGAAGCTTTCTTT.

This clonotype has at least ten counts. Here the CDR3 reads CASSQDYTLNEQFF. The CDR3 bases are TGTGCCAGCTCCCAGGACTATACCCTCAATGAGCAGTTCTTC. This chain joins TRBV18 and TRBJ2-1; D possibly corresponds to TRBD2 (6 bases). V lost 6 bases to trimming and J lost 6 bases, with 15 bases between them. Germline-derived CDR1 and CDR2 are KGHSH and LQKENI. This CDR3 spans 14 amino acids.

This clonotype was detected only a few times. V gene TRBV4-3 combines with J gene TRBJ1-5; no definite D call. V shed 0 bases and J shed 5 bases, with 11 bases lying between them. The CDR3 spans 15 residues. From germline, CDR1 is LGHNA and CDR2 YSLEER. CDR3 residues: CASSQDLTPYQPQHF. The CDR3 nucleotides read TGCGCCAGCAGCCAAGATTTGACTCCCTATCAGCCCCAGCATTTT.

This clonotype was observed many times. The chain carries TRBV20-1 and TRBJ1-2, with D tentatively TRBD1 (6 bases). Germline values: CDR1 DFQATT, CDR2 SNEGSKA (reference sequence). V lost 0 bases and J lost 8, with 19 bases in between. There are 15 residues in the CDR3. CDR3 DNA: TGCAGTGCTAGAGATACAGGGTTTGGGCCCCAGGGCTACACCTTC. Protein: CSARDTGFGPQGYTF.

The J gene is TRBJ2-6, the V gene TRBV7-2; unclear D gene. Germline CDR1 and CDR2: SGHTA and FQGNSA. CDR3 size: 12 residues. Trimming stripped 7 bases from V and 11 bases from J, with 12 bases between. The chain's CDR3 is CASNNLGYVLTF. For the CDR3, the DNA is TGTGCCAGCAACAACTTAGGCTACGTCCTGACTTTC.

In this sample, this clonotype turned up many times. The chain joins TRBV11-2 to TRBJ2-2; D may be TRBD2 (5 bases). The germline CDR1 and CDR2 sequences are SGHAT and FQNNGV. Trimming took off 5 bases at V and 4 bases at J, with 11 bases between the two ends. CDR3 length equals 14 residues. CDR3 DNA: TGTGCCAGCAGCCGTGTCCGGGGCACCGGGGAGCTGTTTTTT. Its translation: CASSRVRGTGELFF.

A few counts support this clonotype. The chain links TRBV12-5 to TRBJ1-1; no reliable D call. V lost 6 bases and J 4 bases, leaving 15 bases between the germline ends. The CDR3 totals 14 residues. From germline, CDR1 is LGHNT and CDR2 FRNRAP. CDR3 sequence reads: CASGWPAGSTEAFF. CDR3 nucleotide sequence: TGTGCTAGTGGCTGGCCCGCGGGGTCCACTGAAGCTTTCTTT.

DNA for the CDR3: TGTGCCAGCAGCCGCGGGGGGCCCAGCTACGAGCAGTACTTC. As protein: CASSRGGPSYEQYF. V is TRBV6-5 and J is TRBJ2-7; 8 nucleotides agree with TRBD2. The CDR3 runs 14 residues. The V gene end was trimmed by 6 bases and the J gene end by 3 bases; junction bases not matched to a gene: 7. The V gene's germline CDR1 is MNHEY and CDR2 SVGAGI.